This TCR beta chain was sequenced during a study of T-cell memory formation after mild COVID-19. TCRdb recomputed calls from the 5' RACE reads with MiXCR, one row per CDR3 protein. This repertoire shows under 200,000 distinct CDR3 sequences, 11% found once; its top ten account for 3.5% to 4%. The germline gives CDR1 SGHVS, CDR2 FQNEAQ. The V segment lost 3 bases and the J segment 0 bases; nucleotides outside the gene matches: 5. The CDR3 is 15 amino acids. The sequenced sample consisted of PBMCs or a T cell subset sorted from them (not recorded which). The clonotype comes from a man between 18 and 29 years old who had mild COVID-19 (a few samples of this study predate the infection). Cell type and time point are not known. V usage is TRBV7-8 and J usage is TRBJ2-7; 7 bases map to TRBD1. CDR3 sequence (DNA): TGTGCCAGCAGCTTCGGGACAGCCTACTCCTACGAGCAGTACTTC. Its translation is CASSFGTAYSYEQYF.